The T cell receptor beta chain under discussion was sequenced for a study of cytomegalovirus exposure and HLA in healthy donors. Study background: Later analysis reported that the 120 validation repertoires shared the platform of the roughly 710 first-cohort repertoires. Study-level results: Some public TCRs appeared in many individuals, while most sequences were rare.

The donors were part of the validation cohort of roughly 110 subjects. That cohort was separate from the first cohort, which comprised 666 subjects. About this clone: Antigen unknown.

The CDR3 consists of 14 residues. From germline, CDR1 is LNHDA and CDR2 SQIVND (reference sequence). The V gene end was trimmed by 5 bases and the J gene end by 4 bases; junction bases not matched to a gene: 7. TCRdb's table, derived via immunoSEQ multiplex PCR, lists solely in-frame clones and lacks some. This table holds approximately 170,000 clones, about 82% found once. The source is a man aged 25-40 years in good health and CMV-seropositive. The chain couples TRBV19 to TRBJ1-2, with 7 bases matching TRBD1. Sequencing input: PBMCs. As DNA, the CDR3 is TGTGCCAGTAGTGGGACAGACCCTCTCTATGGCTACACCTTC. Protein sequence: CASSGTDPLYGYTF.